The entry below gives a single T cell receptor (beta chain) sequence along with its context. Antigen specificity is unknown. Survey-level TCR-beta sequencing used DNA from CEF-cultured naive and memory CD4+ T cells. TCRdb's table, derived via immunoSEQ multiplex PCR, lists solely in-frame clones and lacks some. The profile covers 38,000 or so clones, with 60% to 85% appearing a single time and just over 20% taken by the ten largest. This CDR3 contains 12 residues. Trimming removed 6 bases from V and 6 bases from J; junction bases left unmatched: 5. Germline V CDR1 and CDR2: SGHRS, YFSETQ. The sample originates from a study of CD4 T cells in relation to SARS-CoV-2 and coronaviruses. Looking at the study overall: PBMCs were cultured with antigen for less than twelve days before TCR beta sequencing.

Sorted naive or memory CD4+ cells met CEF peptides for under eleven days. Study-level results: This crossreactivity analysis covered spike protein alone, no other viral proteins.

The chain employs TRBV5-1 and TRBJ1-2; 7 bases map to TRBD1. Material: memory CD4+ T cells from PBMCs, cultured in vitro. This TCR derives from an adult with COVID-19. This CDR3 reads CASKGGPDGYTF. The CDR3 coding sequence is TGCGCCAGCAAAGGGGGCCCTGATGGCTACACCTTC.